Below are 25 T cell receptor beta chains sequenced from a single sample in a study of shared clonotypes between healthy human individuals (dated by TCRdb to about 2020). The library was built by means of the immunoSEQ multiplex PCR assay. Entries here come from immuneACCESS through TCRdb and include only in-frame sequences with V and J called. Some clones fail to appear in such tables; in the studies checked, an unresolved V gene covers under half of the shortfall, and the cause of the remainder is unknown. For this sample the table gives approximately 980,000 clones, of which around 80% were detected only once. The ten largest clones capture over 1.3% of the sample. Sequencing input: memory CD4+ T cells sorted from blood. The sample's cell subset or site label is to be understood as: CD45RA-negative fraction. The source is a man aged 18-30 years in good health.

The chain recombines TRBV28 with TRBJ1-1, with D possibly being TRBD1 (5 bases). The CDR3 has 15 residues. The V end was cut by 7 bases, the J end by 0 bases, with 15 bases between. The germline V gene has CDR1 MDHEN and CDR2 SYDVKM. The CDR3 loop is CASTLPGGVNTEAFF. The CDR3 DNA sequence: TGTGCCAGCACCTTACCGGGAGGGGTGAACACTGAAGCTTTCTTT.

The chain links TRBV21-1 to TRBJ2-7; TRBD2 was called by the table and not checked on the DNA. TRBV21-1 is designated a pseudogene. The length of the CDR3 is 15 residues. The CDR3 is CASSKSAGENHEQYF. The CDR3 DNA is TGTGCCAGCAGCAAGAGTGCGGGGGAGAACCACGAGCAGTACTTC.

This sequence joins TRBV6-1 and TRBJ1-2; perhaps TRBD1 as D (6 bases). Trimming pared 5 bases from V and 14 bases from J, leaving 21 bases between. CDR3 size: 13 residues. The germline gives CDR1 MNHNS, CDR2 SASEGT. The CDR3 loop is CASSSSYQGLGTF. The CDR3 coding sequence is TGTGCCAGCAGTTCAAGCTACCAGGGGCTCGGGACCTTC.

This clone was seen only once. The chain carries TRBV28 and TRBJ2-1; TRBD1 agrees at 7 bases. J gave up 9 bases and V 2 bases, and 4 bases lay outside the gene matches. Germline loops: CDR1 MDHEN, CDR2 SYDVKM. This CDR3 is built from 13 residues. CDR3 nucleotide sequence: TGTGCCAGCAGTTTAATAGGGGGCGGTGAGCAGTTCTTC. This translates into CASSLIGGGEQFF.

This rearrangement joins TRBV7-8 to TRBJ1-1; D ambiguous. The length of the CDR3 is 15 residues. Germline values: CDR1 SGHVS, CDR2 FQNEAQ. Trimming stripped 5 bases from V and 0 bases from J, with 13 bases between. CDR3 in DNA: TGTGCCAGCAGCCTCTCCTCGAGGGTGAACACTGAAGCTTTCTTT. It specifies CASSLSSRVNTEAFF.

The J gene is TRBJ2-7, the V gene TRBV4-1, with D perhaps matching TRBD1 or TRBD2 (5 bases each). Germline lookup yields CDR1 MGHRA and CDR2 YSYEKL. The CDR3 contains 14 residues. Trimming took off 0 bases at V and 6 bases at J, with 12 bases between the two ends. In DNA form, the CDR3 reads TGCGCCAGCAGCCAAGAGAGGGGAGTGGGCGAGCAGTACTTC. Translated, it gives CASSQERGVGEQYF.

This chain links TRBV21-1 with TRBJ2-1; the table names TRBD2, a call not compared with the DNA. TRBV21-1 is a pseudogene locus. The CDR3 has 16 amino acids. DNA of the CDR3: TGTGCCAGCAGCAAAGGAGCGGGGGGGTCCTACAATGAGCAGTTCTTC. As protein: CASSKGAGGSYNEQFF.

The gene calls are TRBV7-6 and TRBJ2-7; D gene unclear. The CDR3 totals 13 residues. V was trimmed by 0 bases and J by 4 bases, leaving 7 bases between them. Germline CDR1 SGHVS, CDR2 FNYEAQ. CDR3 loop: CASSLAPTYEQYF. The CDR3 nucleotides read TGTGCCAGCAGCTTAGCCCCAACGTACGAGCAGTACTTC.

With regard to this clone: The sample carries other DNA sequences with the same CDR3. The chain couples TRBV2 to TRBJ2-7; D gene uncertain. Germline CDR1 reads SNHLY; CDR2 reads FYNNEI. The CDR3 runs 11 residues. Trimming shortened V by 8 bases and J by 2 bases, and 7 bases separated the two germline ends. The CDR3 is CASGSTYEQYF. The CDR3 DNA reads TGTGCCAGCGGTTCAACCTACGAGCAGTACTTC.

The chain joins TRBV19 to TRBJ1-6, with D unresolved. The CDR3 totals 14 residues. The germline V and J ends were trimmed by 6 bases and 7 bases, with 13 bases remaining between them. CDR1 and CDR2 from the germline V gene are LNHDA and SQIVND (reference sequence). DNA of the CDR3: TGTGCCAGTAGAGCAGACTCAATAAATTCACCCCTCCACTTT. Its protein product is CASRADSINSPLHF.

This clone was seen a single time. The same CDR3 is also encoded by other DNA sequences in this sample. CDR3 residues: CASSLQGSTEAFF. The CDR3 region has the DNA TGCGCCAGCAGCTTACAGGGGTCCACTGAAGCTTTCTTT. The rearrangement uses TRBV5-1 and TRBJ1-1; 7 nucleotides line up with TRBD1. CDR3 length: 13 amino acids. Germline loops: CDR1 SGHRS, CDR2 YFSETQ. Trimming removed 2 bases from V and 4 bases from J; junction bases left unmatched: 2.

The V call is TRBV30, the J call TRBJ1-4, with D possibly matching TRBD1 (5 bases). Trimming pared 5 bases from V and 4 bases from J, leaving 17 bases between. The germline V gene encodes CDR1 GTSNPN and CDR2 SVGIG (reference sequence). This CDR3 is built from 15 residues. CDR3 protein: CAWRRTRAYNEKLFF. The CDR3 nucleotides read TGTGCCTGGCGGAGGACACGGGCTTATAATGAAAAACTGTTTTTT.

Here the CDR3 reads CASSLQGQGAVEQYF. The CDR3 DNA reads as TGTGCCAGCAGCCTACAGGGACAGGGGGCGGTCGAGCAGTACTTC. The chain is built from TRBV7-8 and TRBJ2-7, with 12 bases that match TRBD1. The germline V gene has CDR1 SGHVS and CDR2 FQNEAQ. The CDR3 length is 15 residues. V trimming: 5 bases; J trimming: 6 bases; junction bases outside the gene matches: 8.

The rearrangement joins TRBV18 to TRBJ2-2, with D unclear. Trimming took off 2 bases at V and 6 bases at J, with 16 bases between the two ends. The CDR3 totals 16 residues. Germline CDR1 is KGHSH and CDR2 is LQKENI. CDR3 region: CASSPNSQASAGELFF. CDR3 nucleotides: TGTGCCAGCTCACCAAATAGCCAGGCCTCTGCCGGGGAGCTGTTTTTT.

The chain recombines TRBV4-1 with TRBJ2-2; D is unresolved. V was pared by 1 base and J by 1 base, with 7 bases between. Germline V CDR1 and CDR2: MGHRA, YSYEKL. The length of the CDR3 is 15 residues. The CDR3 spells CASSQGVGNTGELFF. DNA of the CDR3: TGCGCCAGCAGCCAAGGGGTAGGGAACACCGGGGAGCTGTTTTTT.

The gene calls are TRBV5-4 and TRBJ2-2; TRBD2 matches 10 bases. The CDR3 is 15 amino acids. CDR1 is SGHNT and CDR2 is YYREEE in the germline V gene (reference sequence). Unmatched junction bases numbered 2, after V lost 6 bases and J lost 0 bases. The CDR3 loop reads CASTSGGSNTGELFF. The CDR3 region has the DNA TGTGCCAGCACTAGCGGGGGTTCGAACACCGGGGAGCTGTTTTTT. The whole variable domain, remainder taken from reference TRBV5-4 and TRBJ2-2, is ETGVTQSPTHLIKTRGQQVTLRCSSQSGHNTVSWYQQALGQGPQFIFQYYREEENGRGNFPPRFSGLQFPNYSSELNVNALELDDSALYLCASTSGGSNTGELFFGEGSRLTVL.

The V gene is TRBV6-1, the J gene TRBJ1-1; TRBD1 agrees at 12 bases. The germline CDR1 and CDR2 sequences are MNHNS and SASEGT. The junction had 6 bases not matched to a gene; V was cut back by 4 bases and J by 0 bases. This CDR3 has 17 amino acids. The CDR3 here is CASSGRDRGRVNTEAFF. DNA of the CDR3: TGTGCCAGCAGTGGGAGGGACAGGGGGCGGGTGAACACTGAAGCTTTCTTT.

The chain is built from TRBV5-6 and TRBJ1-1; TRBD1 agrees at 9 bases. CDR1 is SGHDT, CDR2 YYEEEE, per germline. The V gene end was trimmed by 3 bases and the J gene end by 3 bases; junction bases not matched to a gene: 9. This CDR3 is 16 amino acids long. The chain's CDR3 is CASSSGTGWLDTEAFF. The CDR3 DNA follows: TGTGCCAGCAGCTCCGGGACAGGGTGGTTGGACACTGAAGCTTTCTTT.

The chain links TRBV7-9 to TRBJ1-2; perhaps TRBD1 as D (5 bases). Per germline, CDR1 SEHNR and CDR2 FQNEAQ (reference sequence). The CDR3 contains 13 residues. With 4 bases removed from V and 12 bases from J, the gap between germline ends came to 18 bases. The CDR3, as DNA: TGTGCCAGCAGCTCATGGGACGGCCATATCCACACCTTC. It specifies CASSSWDGHIHTF.

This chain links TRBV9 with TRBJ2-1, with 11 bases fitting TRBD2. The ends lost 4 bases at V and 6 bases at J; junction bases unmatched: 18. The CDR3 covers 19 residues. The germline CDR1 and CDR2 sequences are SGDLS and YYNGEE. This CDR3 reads CASSPLKTPLAGVGNEQFF. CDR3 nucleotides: TGTGCCAGCAGCCCTCTTAAAACGCCACTAGCGGGAGTGGGCAATGAGCAGTTCTTC.

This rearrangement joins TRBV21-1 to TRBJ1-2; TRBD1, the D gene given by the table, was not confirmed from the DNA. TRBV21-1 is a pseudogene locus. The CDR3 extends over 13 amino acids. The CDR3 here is CASSKGTGYGYTF. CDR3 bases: TGTGCCAGCAGCAAGGGGACAGGATATGGCTACACCTTC.

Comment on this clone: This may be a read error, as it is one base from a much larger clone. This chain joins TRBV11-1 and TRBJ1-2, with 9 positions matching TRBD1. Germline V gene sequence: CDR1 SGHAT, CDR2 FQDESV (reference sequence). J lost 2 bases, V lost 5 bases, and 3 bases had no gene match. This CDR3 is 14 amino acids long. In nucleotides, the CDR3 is TGTGCCAGCAGCGTTGGACAGGGGAACTATGGCTACACCTTC. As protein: CASSVGQGNYGYTF.

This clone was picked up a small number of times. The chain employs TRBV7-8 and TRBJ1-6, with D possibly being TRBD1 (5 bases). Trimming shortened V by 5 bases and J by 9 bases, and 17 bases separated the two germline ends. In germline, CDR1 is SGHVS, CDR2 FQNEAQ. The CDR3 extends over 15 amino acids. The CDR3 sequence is CASSGPARGASPLHF. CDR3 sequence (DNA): TGTGCCAGCAGCGGTCCGGCCCGAGGGGCTTCACCCCTCCACTTT. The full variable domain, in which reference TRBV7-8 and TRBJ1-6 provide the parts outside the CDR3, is GAGVSQSPRYKVAKRGQDVALRCDPISGHVSLFWYQQALGQGPEFLTYFQNEAQLDKSGLPSDRFFAERPEGSVSTLKIQRTQQEDSAVYLCASSGPARGASPLHFGNGTRLTVT.

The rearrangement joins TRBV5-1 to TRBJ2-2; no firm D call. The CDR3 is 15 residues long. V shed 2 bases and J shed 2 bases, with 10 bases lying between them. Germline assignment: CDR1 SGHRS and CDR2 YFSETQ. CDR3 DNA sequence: TGCGCCAGCAGCTTAGGGTCACCCAACACCGGGGAGCTGTTTTTT. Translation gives CASSLGSPNTGELFF.

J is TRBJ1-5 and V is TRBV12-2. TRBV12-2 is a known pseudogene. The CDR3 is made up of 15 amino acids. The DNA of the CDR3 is TGTGCAAGTCGCTTGGGGGAACAGAGCAATCAGCCCCAGCATTTT. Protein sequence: CASRLGEQSNQPQHF.